The clone carrying this TCR beta chain was counted ten times or more. Germline and junction disagree at one end, which may indicate a read error. Per the germline V gene, CDR1 is SGHAT and CDR2 is FQNNGV. The CDR3 totals 14 residues. These data originate in a study of Graves' ophthalmopathy and Graves' hyperthyroidism. Researchers took RNA transcripts and amplified TCR beta CDR3 regions from them. Second-round multiplex PCR followed a first-round RT-PCR using HTBI primers. TCRdb reprocessed the multiplex PCR reads via MiXCR and lists one record per CDR3 protein. The sample contains some 750,000 distinct CDR3 sequences, 35% to 50% of which appear only once.

The chain has TRBV11-2 and TRBJ1-1, with unresolved D. Sequencing was carried out using peripheral blood. The clonotype originates from an adult man with Graves' ophthalmopathy. CDR3 sequence reads: CASSVEEGLAEAFF. The CDR3 DNA follows: TGTGCCAGCAGCGTAGAAGAGGGTTTGGCTGAAGCTTTCTTT.